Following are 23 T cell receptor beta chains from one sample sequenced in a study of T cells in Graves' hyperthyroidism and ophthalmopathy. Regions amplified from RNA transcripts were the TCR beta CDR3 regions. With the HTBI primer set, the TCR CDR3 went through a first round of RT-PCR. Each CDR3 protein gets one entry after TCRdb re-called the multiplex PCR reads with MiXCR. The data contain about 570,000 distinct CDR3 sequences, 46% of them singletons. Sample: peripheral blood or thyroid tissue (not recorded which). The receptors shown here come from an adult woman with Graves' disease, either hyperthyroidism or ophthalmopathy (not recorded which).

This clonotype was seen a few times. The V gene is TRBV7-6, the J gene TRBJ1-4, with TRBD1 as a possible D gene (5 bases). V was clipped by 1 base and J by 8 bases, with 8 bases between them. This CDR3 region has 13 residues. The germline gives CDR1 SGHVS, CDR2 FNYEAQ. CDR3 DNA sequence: TGTGCCAGCAGCTTAGGGTGGGGCGAAAAACTGTTTTTT. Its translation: CASSLGWGEKLFF.

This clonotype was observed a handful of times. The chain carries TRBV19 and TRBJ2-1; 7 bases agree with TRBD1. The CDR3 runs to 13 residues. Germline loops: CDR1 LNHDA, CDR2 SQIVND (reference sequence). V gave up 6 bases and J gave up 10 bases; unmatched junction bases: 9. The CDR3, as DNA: TGTGCCAGTAGCAGGACAGGACCGGTCGAGCAGTTCTTC. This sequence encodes CASSRTGPVEQFF.

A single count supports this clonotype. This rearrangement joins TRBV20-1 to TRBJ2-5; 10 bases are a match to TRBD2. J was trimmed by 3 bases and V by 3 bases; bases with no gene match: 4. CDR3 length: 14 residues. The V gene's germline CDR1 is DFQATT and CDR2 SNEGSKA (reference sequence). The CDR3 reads CSASAGLAEETQYF. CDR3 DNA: TGCAGTGCTAGCGCTGGACTAGCGGAAGAGACCCAGTACTTC.

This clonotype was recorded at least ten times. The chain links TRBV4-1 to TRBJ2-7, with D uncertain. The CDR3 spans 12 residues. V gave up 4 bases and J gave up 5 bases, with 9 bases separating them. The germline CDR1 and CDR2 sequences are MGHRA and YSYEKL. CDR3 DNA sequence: TGCGCCAGCAGCCGAACAAGTAACGAGCAGTACTTC. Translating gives CASSRTSNEQYF.

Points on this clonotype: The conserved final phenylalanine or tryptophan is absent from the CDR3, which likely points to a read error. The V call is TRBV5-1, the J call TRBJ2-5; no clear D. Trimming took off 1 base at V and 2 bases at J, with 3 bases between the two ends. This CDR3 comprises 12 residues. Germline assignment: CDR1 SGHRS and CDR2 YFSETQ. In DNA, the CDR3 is TGCGCCAGCAGCTTGAATCAAGAGACCCAGTACCTC. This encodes CASSLNQETQYL.

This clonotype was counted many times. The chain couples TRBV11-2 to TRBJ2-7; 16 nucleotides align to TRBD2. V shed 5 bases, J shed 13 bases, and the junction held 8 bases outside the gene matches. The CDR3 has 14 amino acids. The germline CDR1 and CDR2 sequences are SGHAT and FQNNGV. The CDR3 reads CASSPGTSGRVRYF. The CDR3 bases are TGTGCCAGCAGCCCCGGGACTAGCGGGAGGGTGCGATACTTC.

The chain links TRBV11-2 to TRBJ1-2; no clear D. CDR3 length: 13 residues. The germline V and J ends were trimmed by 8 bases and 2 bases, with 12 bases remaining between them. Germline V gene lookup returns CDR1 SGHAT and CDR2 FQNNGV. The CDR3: CASLGRINYGYTF. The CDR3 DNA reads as TGTGCCAGCTTAGGGAGAATCAACTATGGCTACACCTTC.

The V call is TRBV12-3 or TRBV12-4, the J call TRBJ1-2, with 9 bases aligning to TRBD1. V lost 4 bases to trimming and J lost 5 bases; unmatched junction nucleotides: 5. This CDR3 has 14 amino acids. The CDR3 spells CASSSRTGEYGYTF. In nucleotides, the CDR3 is TGTGCCAGCAGTTCGAGGACAGGGGAGTATGGCTACACCTTC.

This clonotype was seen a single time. This CDR3 is CSAPGAGKVFYEQYF. CDR3 DNA sequence: TGCAGTGCTCCAGGGGCAGGGAAGGTCTTTTACGAGCAGTACTTC. The chain recombines TRBV20-1 with TRBJ2-7; weak D call: TRBD1 (6 bases). The V gene's germline CDR1 is DFQATT and CDR2 SNEGSKA (reference sequence). CDR3 length: 15 amino acids. Trimming shortened V by 5 bases and J by 4 bases, and 21 bases separated the two germline ends.

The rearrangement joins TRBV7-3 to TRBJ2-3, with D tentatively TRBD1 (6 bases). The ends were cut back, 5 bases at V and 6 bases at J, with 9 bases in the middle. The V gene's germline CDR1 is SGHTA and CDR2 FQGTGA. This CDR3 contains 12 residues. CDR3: CASSNRGDTQYF. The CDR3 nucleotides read TGTGCCAGCAGCAATAGGGGGGATACGCAGTATTTT.

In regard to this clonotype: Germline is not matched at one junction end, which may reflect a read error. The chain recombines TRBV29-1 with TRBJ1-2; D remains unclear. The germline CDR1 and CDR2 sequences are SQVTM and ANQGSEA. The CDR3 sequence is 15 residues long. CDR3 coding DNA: TGCAGCAGTGAAGAAGGGAGACGGGTCGCCTATGACTACACCTTC. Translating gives CSSEEGRRVAYDYTF.

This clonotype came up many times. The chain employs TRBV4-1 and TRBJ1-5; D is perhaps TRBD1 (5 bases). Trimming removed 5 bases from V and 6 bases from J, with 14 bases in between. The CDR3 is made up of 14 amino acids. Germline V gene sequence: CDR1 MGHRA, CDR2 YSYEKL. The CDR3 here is CASSTVGGGQPQHF. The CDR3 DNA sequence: TGCGCCAGCAGCACTGTAGGTGGGGGTCAGCCCCAGCATTTT.

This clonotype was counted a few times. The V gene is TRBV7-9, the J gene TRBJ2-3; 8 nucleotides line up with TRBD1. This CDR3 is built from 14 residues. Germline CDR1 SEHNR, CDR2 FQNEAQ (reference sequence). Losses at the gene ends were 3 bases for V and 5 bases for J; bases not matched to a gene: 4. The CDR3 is CASSLQGAVDTQYF. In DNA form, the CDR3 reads TGTGCCAGCAGCTTGCAGGGGGCGGTAGATACGCAGTATTTT. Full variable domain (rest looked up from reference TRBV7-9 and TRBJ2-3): DTGVSQNPRHKITKRGQNVTFRCDPISEHNRLYWYRQTLGQGPEFLTYFQNEAQLEKSRLLSDRFSAERPKGSFSTLEIQRTEQGDSAMYLCASSLQGAVDTQYFGPGTRLTVL.

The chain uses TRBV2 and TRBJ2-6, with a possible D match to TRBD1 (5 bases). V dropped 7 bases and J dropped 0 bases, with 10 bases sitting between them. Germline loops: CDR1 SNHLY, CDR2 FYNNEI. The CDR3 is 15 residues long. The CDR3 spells CASTDDSSGANVLTF. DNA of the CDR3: TGTGCCAGCACAGACGACAGCTCTGGGGCCAACGTCCTGACTTTC. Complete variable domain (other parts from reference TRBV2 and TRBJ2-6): EPEVTQTPSHQVTQMGQEVILRCVPISNHLYFYWYRQILGQKVEFLVSFYNNEISEKSEIFDDQFSVERPDGSNFTLKIRSTKLEDSAMYFCASTDDSSGANVLTFGAGSRLTVL.

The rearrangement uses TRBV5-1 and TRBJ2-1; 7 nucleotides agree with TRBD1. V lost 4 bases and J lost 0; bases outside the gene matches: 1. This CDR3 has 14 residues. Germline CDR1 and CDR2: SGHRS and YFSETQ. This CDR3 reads CASSPGGSYNEQFF. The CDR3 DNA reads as TGCGCCAGCAGCCCAGGGGGCTCCTACAATGAGCAGTTCTTC.

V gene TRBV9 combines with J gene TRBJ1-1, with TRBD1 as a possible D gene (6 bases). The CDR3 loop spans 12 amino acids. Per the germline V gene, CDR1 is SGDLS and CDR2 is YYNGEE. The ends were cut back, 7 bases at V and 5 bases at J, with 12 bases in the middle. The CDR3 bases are TGTGCCAGCTTGGGGGCGAGGACTGAAGCTTTCTTT. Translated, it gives CASLGARTEAFF.

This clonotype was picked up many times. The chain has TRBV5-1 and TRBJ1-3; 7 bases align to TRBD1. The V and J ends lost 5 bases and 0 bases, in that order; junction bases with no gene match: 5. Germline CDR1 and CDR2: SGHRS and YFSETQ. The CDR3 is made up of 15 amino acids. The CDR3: CASRSGQNSGNTIYF. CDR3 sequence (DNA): TGCGCCAGCAGGTCGGGACAGAACTCTGGAAACACCATATATTTT.

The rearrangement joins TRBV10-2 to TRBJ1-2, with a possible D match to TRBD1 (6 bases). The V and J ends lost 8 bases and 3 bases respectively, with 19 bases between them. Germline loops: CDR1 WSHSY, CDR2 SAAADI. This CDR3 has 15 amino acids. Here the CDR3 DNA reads TGCGCCAGCCGTATGGGGGGGGGGCCATACTATGGCTACACCTTC. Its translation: CASRMGGGPYYGYTF.

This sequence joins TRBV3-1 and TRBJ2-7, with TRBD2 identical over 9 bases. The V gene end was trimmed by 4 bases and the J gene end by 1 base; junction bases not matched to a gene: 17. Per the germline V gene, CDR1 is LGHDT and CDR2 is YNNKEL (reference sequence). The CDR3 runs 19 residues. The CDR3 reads CASSPSPGTSRTISYEQYF. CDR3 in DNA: TGTGCCAGCAGCCCCTCCCCCGGGACTAGCCGAACCATATCCTACGAGCAGTACTTC.

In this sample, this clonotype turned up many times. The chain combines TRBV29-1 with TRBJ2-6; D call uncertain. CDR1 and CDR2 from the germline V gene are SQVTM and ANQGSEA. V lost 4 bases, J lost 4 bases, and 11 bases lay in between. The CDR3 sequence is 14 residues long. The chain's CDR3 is CSVVTALGANVLTF. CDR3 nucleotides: TGCAGCGTTGTCACGGCGTTAGGGGCCAACGTCCTGACTTTC.

The CDR3 DNA sequence: TGTGCCAGCAGCTCTCGGGTCTCCGGGCTCGGTGAGCAGTACTTC. Translated: CASSSRVSGLGEQYF. The V and J genes are TRBV7-2 and TRBJ2-7; D is undetermined. CDR1 and CDR2 (germline): SGHTA, FQGNSA. This CDR3 has 15 residues. Trimming took off 4 bases at V and 7 bases at J, with 20 bases between the two ends.

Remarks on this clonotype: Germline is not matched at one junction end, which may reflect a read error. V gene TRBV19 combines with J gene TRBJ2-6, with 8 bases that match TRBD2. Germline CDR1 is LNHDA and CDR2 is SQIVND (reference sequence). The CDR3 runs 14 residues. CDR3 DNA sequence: TGTGCCAGTAGTATATGGCGGGGGGCAAGCACTGAAGCTTTC. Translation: CASSIWRGASTEAF.

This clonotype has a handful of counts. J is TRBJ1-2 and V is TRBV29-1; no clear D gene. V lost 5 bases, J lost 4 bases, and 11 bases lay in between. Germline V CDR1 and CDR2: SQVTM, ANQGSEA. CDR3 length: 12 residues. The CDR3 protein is CSVYLGLYGYTF. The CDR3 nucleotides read TGCAGCGTTTACTTAGGACTCTATGGCTACACCTTC.